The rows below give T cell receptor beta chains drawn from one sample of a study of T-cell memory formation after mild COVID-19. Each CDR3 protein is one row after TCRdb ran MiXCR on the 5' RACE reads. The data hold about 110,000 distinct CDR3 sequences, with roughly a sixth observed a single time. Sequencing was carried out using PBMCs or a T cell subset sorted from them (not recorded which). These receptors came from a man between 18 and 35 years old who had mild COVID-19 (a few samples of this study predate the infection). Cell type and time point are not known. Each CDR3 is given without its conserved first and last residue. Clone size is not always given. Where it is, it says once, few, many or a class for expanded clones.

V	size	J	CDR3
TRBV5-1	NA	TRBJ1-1	ASSPGGGQNTEAF
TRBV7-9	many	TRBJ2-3	ASTMTGADTQY
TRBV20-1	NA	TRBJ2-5	SERRGGRQETQY
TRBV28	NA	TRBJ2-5	ASSFEAGREAQY
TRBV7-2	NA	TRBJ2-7	ASSPSVQQY
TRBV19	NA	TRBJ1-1	ATAPGGRGNTEAF
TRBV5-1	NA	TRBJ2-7	ASRMSWTGDGYEQY
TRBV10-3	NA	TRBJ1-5	AISESRGWHQPQH
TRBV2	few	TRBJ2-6	ASSEGVFSGANVLT
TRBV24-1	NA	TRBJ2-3	ATSEDDGVDTQY
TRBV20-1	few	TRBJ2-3	SARASGLAGGTDTQY
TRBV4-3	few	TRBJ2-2	ASSQRGGANTGELF
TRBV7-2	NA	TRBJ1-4	ASSQQGATNEKLF
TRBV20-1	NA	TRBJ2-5	SALIGGPQETQY
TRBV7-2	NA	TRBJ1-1	ASSLYSMNTEAF
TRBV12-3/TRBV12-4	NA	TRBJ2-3	ASRASRAGRADTQY
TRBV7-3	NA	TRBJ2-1	ASSFTPRGEQF
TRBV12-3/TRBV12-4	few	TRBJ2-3	ASSRPRAPGDTQY
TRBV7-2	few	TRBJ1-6	ASSLVGGFGSPLH
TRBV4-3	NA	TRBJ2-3	ASSQGGVGGTDTQY
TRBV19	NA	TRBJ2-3	ASSFGSPRITDTQY
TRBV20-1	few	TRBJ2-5	SARGGRQETQY